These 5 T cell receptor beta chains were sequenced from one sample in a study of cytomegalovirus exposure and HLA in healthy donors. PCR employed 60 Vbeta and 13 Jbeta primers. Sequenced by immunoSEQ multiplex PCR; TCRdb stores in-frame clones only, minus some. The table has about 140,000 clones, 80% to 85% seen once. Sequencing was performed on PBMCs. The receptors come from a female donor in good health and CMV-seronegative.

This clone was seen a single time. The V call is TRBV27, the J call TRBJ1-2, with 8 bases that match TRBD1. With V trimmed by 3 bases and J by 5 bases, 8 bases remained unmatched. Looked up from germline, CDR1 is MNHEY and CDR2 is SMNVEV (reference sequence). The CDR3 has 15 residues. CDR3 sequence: CASSLLPGGWYGYTF. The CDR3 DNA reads TGTGCCAGCAGTTTGTTACCAGGGGGCTGGTATGGCTACACCTTC.

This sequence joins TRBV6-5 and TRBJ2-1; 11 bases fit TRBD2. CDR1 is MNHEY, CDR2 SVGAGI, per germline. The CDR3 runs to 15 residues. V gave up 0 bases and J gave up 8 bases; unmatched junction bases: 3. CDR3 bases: TGTGCCAGCAGTTACTCCGGGACTAGCGGCCATGAGCAGTTCTTC. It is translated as CASSYSGTSGHEQFF.

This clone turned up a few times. The CDR3: CASSFAGGGQTGELFF. DNA of the CDR3: TGTGCCAGTAGTTTTGCAGGGGGCGGACAGACCGGGGAGCTGTTTTTT. This chain uses TRBV19 with TRBJ2-2; 8 nucleotides align to TRBD1. The length of the CDR3 is 16 residues. Germline V CDR1 and CDR2: LNHDA, SQIVND (reference sequence). J gave up 5 bases and V 5 bases, and 10 bases lay outside the gene matches.

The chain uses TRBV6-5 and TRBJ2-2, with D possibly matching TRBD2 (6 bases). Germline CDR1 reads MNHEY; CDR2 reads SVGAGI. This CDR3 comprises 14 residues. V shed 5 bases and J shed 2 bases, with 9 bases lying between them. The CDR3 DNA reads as TGTGCCAGCAGTAACGGGGGTAACACCGGGGAGCTGTTTTTT. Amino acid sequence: CASSNGGNTGELFF.

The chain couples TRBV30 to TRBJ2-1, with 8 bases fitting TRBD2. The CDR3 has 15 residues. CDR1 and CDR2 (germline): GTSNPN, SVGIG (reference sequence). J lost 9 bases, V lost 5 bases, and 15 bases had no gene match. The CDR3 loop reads CAWRGGLAGSGEQFF. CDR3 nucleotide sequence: TGTGCCTGGCGTGGTGGACTAGCAGGAAGCGGTGAGCAGTTCTTC.